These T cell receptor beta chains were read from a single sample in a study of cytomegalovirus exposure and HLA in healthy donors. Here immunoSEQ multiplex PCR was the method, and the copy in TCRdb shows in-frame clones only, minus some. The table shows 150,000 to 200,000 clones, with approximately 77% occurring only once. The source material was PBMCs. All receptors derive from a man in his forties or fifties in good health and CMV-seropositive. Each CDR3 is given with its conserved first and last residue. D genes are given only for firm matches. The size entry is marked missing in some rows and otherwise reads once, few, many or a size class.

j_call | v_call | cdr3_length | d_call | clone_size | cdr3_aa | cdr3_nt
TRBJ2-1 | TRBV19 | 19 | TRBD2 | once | CASSPQGFGLAGEGDEQFF | TGTGCCAGTAGTCCACAGGGGTTTGGACTAGCGGGAGAAGGCGATGAGCAGTTCTTC
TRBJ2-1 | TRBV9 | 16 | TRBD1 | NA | CASSPAGTGAYNEQFF | TGTGCCAGCAGCCCAGCCGGGACAGGGGCCTACAATGAGCAGTTCTTC
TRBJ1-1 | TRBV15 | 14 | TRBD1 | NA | CATSSTTGGTEAFF | TGTGCCACCAGCAGTACAACAGGGGGCACTGAAGCTTTCTTT
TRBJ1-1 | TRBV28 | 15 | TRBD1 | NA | CASNLLQGPVAEAFF | TGTGCCAGCAACCTCCTACAGGGGCCGGTGGCTGAAGCTTTCTTT
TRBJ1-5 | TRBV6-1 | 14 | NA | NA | CASTWTEAGQPQHF | TGTGCCAGCACCTGGACGGAGGCGGGGCAGCCCCAGCATTTT
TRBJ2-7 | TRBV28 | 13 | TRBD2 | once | CASSSGGNYEQYF | TGTGCCAGCAGCTCCGGGGGGAACTACGAGCAGTACTTC
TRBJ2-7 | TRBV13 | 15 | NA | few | CASSLAWRGSYEQYF | TGTGCCAGCAGCTTAGCCTGGCGAGGCTCCTACGAGCAGTACTTC
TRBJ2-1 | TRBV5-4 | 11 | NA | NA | CASSQVSEQFF | TGCGCCAGCAGCCAAGTGAGCGAACAGTTCTTC
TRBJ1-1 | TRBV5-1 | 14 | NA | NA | CASSWSGFNTEAFF | TGCGCCAGCAGCTGGTCGGGGTTCAACACTGAAGCTTTCTTT
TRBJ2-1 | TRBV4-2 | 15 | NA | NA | CASSQERGAYDEQFF | TGTGCCAGCAGCCAAGAAAGGGGTGCCTACGATGAGCAGTTCTTC
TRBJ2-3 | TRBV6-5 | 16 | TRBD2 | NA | CASSYSRGGRTDTQYF | TGTGCCAGCAGTTACTCCCGGGGAGGGCGCACAGATACGCAGTATTTT
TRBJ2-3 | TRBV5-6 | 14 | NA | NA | CASSPRTVTDTQYF | TGTGCCAGCAGCCCGCGGACAGTCACAGATACGCAGTATTTT
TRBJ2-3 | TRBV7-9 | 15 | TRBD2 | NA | CASSSSRGGPDTQYF | TGTGCCAGCAGCAGCTCGCGGGGGGGACCAGATACGCAGTATTTT
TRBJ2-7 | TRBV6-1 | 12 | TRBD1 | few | CASWDRDYEQYF | TGTGCCAGCTGGGACAGAGACTACGAGCAGTACTTC
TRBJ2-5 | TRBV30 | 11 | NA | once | CAWSTGETQYF | TGTGCCTGGAGTACCGGAGAGACCCAGTACTTC
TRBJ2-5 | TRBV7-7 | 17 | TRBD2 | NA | CASSLGGTSGEMETQYF | TGTGCCAGCAGCTTAGGGGGGACTAGCGGGGAAATGGAGACCCAGTACTTC
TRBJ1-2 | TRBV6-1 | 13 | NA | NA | CASSRDYSYGYTF | TGTGCCAGCAGCAGGGATTATAGCTATGGCTACACCTTC
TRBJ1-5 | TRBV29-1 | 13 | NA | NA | CSVDEGGGQPQHF | TGCAGCGTTGACGAGGGAGGCGGTCAGCCCCAGCATTTT
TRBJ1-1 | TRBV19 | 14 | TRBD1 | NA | CASSITQGGTEAFF | TGTGCCAGTAGTATAACCCAGGGGGGCACTGAAGCTTTCTTT
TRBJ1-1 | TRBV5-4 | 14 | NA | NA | CASSWGHGDTEAFF | TGTGCCAGCAGCTGGGGACACGGGGACACTGAAGCTTTCTTT
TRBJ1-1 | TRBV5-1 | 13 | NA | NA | CASSYRDTTEAFF | TGTGCCAGCAGTTACAGGGATACCACTGAAGCTTTCTTT
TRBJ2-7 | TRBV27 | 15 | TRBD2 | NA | CASSTGLAGTYEQYF | TGTGCCAGCAGCACCGGACTAGCGGGCACCTACGAGCAGTACTTC